This TCR beta chain is from a study of cytomegalovirus exposure and HLA in healthy donors. Overall study results and limits: Beyond CMV serostatus, there was no information to go on about immune exposure. Later analysis suggested links between common viral pathogens and several top significant clusters.

Note on this clone: Its antigen remains unknown.

The donors gave bone marrow, and they were healthy. 60 Vbeta and 13 Jbeta primers were used in PCR. TCRdb keeps only in-frame clones here, not all; method: immunoSEQ multiplex PCR. Of tens of thousands of clones listed, 62% were seen once; the top ten hold about 5.4%. Specimen: PBMCs. This clonotype was obtained from a woman aged 30 to 39 in good health and CMV-seropositive.

The CDR3 nucleotides read TGTGCCATCAACAACAGGGGGCGGAACACTGAAGCTTTCTTT. Protein product: CAINNRGRNTEAFF. This rearrangement joins TRBV10-3 to TRBJ1-1, with 9 nucleotides matching TRBD1. This CDR3 is built from 14 residues. J lost 1 base, V lost 7 bases, and 4 bases had no gene match. CDR1 ENHRY and CDR2 SYGVKD come from the germline V gene.